The T cell receptor beta chain described here comes from a study of blood T cell repertoires in COVID-19. For the study at large: The United States, Italy and Spain were the sources of the acute and convalescent COVID-19 samples. PBMCs, B-cell-depleted T cells, or T cells were the source of the cDNA or gDNA that made up the material.

As processed by the authors: Reference gene primer amplification in the assay estimated nucleated cell counts. The table came from immunoSEQ multiplex PCR; TCRdb's copy has only in-frame clones and leaves some out. The V and J calls and clone size come from that table; D and trimming were worked out from the DNA. Here the sample spans roughly 150,000 clones, around 75% being singletons. Germline V gene data show CDR1 as LNHDA and CDR2 as SQIVND (reference sequence). This CDR3 spans 16 amino acids. Unmatched junction bases numbered 7, after V lost 7 bases and J lost 0 bases. This sequence originates from a woman aged 80 or older with acute or convalescent COVID-19. Sequencing was performed on peripheral blood. V gene TRBV19 combines with J gene TRBJ1-5; 9 bases line up with TRBD1. The CDR3 loop is CASNPGQGHSNQPQHF. The CDR3, as DNA: TGTGCCAGTAACCCGGGACAGGGTCATAGCAATCAGCCCCAGCATTTT.